The sequence of this TCR beta chain was determined in a study of blood T cell repertoires in COVID-19. Background on the study: Some COVID-19 samples were acute and others convalescent; all came from the United States, Italy and Spain. Sample material is recorded as cDNA or gDNA derived from T cells, B-cell-depleted T cells, or PBMCs.

Measured with immunoSEQ multiplex PCR; TCRdb has only the in-frame clones, and not every one. The sample consists of 80,000 to 95,000 clones, about 89% of them appearing once. This clone was detected only once. The TCR originated in a human donor with active COVID-19. The donor label of this sample is uncertain. Material: peripheral blood.

The CDR3 nucleotides are TGTGCCAGCAGTGATAAGCGGGGCGGGGGCTATGAGCAGTTCTTC. It translates to CASSDKRGGGYEQFF. V is TRBV2 and J is TRBJ2-1; D may be TRBD2 (7 bases). Germline V gene data show CDR1 as SNHLY and CDR2 as FYNNEI. There are 15 residues in the CDR3. V gave up 3 bases and J gave up 8 bases, with 17 bases separating them.